This TCR beta chain emerged from a study of shared clonotypes between healthy human individuals. Study-wide results and limits: Clonotypes not shared had lower generation probabilities than those common to all four donors. Among several donors, about 5% of naive CD4 clonotypes were found in common.

Note on this clone: Its antigen is unknown.

Produced via immunoSEQ multiplex PCR; TCRdb's table is partial and in-frame only. Of around 690,000 clones in the sample, about 90% are singletons; the top ten hold around a third. What CD8 memory combined were CD45RO+ cells and CCR7-negative CD45RA+ TemRA cells. The CDR3 contains 16 residues. Trimming took off 3 bases at V and 0 bases at J, with 13 bases between the two ends. Germline lookup yields CDR1 MNHNS and CDR2 SASEGT. This chain links TRBV6-1 with TRBJ2-3; TRBD1 or TRBD2 may be the D gene (5 bases each). Material for sequencing was memory CD8+ T cells from PBMCs. This sample's subset: CD45RO+ cells pooled with CCR7-negative TemRA cells. This receptor was identified in a man aged 18-30 years in good health. Some clones in this sample may be carry-over from other donors' samples. CDR3 sequence (DNA): TGTGCCAGCAGTGACCTCGGGACGGCGAGCACAGATACGCAGTATTTT. It is translated as CASSDLGTASTDTQYF.